The 29 T cell receptor beta chains below come from one sample, sequenced in a study of T cell repertoires in cytomegalovirus infection. Antigens of these TCRs are unknown. Via MiXCR, TCRdb re-called the reads, giving one row per CDR3 protein. This table has hundreds of thousands of distinct CDR3 sequences, around 31% appearing once. Sequences were derived from cultured CD8+ T cells from PBMCs, sampled from culture after CMV antigen stimulation. These receptors originate from a human donor in good health (CMV status not recorded). Some clones in this sample may be carry-over from other donors' samples.

Regarding this clonotype: The junction and the germline gene differ at one end; a read error may be behind it. V gene TRBV6-1 combines with J gene TRBJ1-1, with a weak D call TRBD1 (5 bases). The CDR3 is 12 amino acids. Per the germline V gene, CDR1 is MNHNS and CDR2 is SASEGT. This CDR3 reads CASSKAGAEAFF. The CDR3 DNA reads as TGTGCCAGCAGTAAAGCGGGGGCTGAAGCTTTCTTT.

V is TRBV19 and J is TRBJ1-3; D is unresolved. From germline, CDR1 is LNHDA and CDR2 SQIVND (reference sequence). The CDR3 has 13 amino acids. V was cut by 7 bases and J by 4 bases, with 11 bases left in between. The CDR3 is CASTQLQGNTIYF. The CDR3 DNA reads as TGTGCCAGTACCCAGCTTCAGGGAAACACCATATATTTT.

There are a few counts of this clonotype. The V and J genes are TRBV6-1 and TRBJ2-1; D is perhaps TRBD2 (7 bases). Looked up from germline, CDR1 is MNHNS and CDR2 is SASEGT. This CDR3 contains 14 residues. With 5 bases removed from V and 6 bases from J, the gap between germline ends came to 14 bases. The CDR3 is CASSYGGRLNEQFF. The CDR3, as DNA: TGTGCCAGCAGTTACGGGGGGCGCCTCAATGAGCAGTTCTTC.

This chain uses TRBV13 with TRBJ2-1; TRBD1 agrees at 8 bases. There are 14 residues in the CDR3. In germline, CDR1 is PRHDT, CDR2 FYEKMQ (reference sequence). J was trimmed by 7 bases and V by 4 bases; bases with no gene match: 6. CDR3 in amino acids: CASSYQGAQNEQFF. CDR3 in DNA: TGTGCCAGCAGCTACCAGGGGGCGCAGAATGAGCAGTTCTTC.

V gene TRBV5-4 combines with J gene TRBJ1-2; possibly TRBD1 for D (5 bases). Germline V gives CDR1 SGHNT, CDR2 YYREEE (reference sequence). Trimming removed 0 bases from V and 13 bases from J, with 13 bases in between. This CDR3 spans 12 amino acids. The CDR3 loop is CASSLGKGASTF. CDR3 coding DNA: TGTGCCAGCAGCTTGGGAAAAGGGGCGAGCACCTTC.

With respect to this clonotype: One end of the junction varies from germline; a read error may be responsible. The chain combines TRBV27 with TRBJ2-7; D is uncertain. The germline gives CDR1 MNHEY, CDR2 SMNVEV (reference sequence). The CDR3 has 13 residues. The DNA of the CDR3 is TGTGCCAGCGGTTTAAGTATCTCCTACGAGCAGTACTTC. Translating it yields CASGLSISYEQYF.

The J gene is TRBJ2-7, the V gene TRBV6-1; D is unresolved. The germline V gene encodes CDR1 MNHNS and CDR2 SASEGT. The CDR3 sequence is 13 residues long. V lost 4 bases, J lost 2 bases, and 9 bases lay in between. CDR3 in amino acids: CASSVGQTYEQYV. CDR3 DNA: TGTGCCAGCAGTGTGGGCCAAACCTACGAGCAGTACGTC.

This clonotype was observed a handful of times. This rearrangement joins TRBV25-1 to TRBJ1-2, with TRBD1 as a possible D gene (5 bases). The V gene lost 3 bases and the J gene lost 7 bases, with 15 bases spanning the gap. The CDR3 contains 14 residues. From germline, CDR1 is MGHDK and CDR2 SYGVNS. CDR3 DNA sequence: TGTGCCAGCAGTGACCCCGGGGCAGGGTTTGGCTACACCTTC. Protein sequence: CASSDPGAGFGYTF.

This clonotype was recorded many times. This chain uses TRBV7-2 with TRBJ2-7; D perhaps matches TRBD1 (5 bases). This CDR3 region has 13 residues. CDR1 SGHTA and CDR2 FQGNSA come from the germline V gene. Between the trimmed V and J ends, which lost 5 bases and 3 bases, there was a span of 11 bases. The CDR3 coding sequence is TGTGCCAGCAGCGGGGCCACGTTCTACGAGCAGTACTTC. Translating it yields CASSGATFYEQYF.

The rearrangement uses TRBV4-1 and TRBJ1-6; TRBD1 is a possible D gene (5 bases). With 1 base removed from V and 5 bases from J, the gap between germline ends came to 9 bases. Germline V gives CDR1 MGHRA, CDR2 YSYEKL. CDR3 length: 15 amino acids. CDR3 sequence: CASSQGAGNNSPLHF. The CDR3 DNA follows: TGCGCCAGCAGCCAAGGGGCAGGGAATAATTCACCCCTCCACTTT.

This clonotype was found a few times. The chain carries TRBV6-2 or TRBV6-3 and TRBJ2-1, with a weak D call TRBD2 (6 bases). The CDR3 loop spans 16 amino acids. Trimming removed 6 bases at V and 0 bases at J, with 15 bases between. CDR1 MNHEY and CDR2 SVGEGT come from the germline V gene. DNA of the CDR3: TGTGCCAGCAGCCCCGGCGGGGAGGTCTCCTACAATGAGCAGTTCTTC. Its translation: CASSPGGEVSYNEQFF.

Regarding this clonotype: This may arise from a read error, as a much more abundant clone is one base away. The rearrangement joins TRBV27 to TRBJ1-6, with 7 bases matching TRBD1. The trim removed 5 bases at V and 4 bases at J, leaving 2 bases unmatched. The CDR3 runs to 14 residues. Germline V gene sequence: CDR1 MNHEY, CDR2 SMNVEV (reference sequence). CDR3 coding DNA: TGTGCCAGCAGTCCGGGACAGTATAATTCACCCCTCCACTTT. Its translation: CASSPGQYNSPLHF.

Only a few counts were recorded for this clonotype. The chain is built from TRBV6-1 and TRBJ2-7, with D perhaps assigned TRBD1 or TRBD2 (5 bases each). V gave up 2 bases and J gave up 2 bases, with 13 bases separating them. This CDR3 has 15 residues. CDR1 is MNHNS and CDR2 is SASEGT in the germline V gene. CDR3 sequence reads: CASSEPLRGTYEQYF. As DNA, the CDR3 is TGTGCCAGCAGTGAACCGTTGAGGGGCACCTACGAGCAGTACTTC.

This clonotype was counted between two and nine times. The chain joins TRBV6-6 to TRBJ2-1; 14 bases align to TRBD2. V shed 4 bases, J shed 6 bases, and the junction held 5 bases outside the gene matches. This CDR3 comprises 16 residues. The germline CDR1 and CDR2 sequences are MNHNY and SVGAGI (reference sequence). CDR3 loop: CASSSPGTSGGNEQFF. Written as DNA, the CDR3 is TGTGCCAGCAGTTCGCCCGGGACTAGCGGGGGCAATGAGCAGTTCTTC.

This rearrangement joins TRBV6-5 to TRBJ1-1, with D unclear. CDR3 length: 14 amino acids. The V and J ends lost 2 bases and 3 bases respectively, with 10 bases between them. Germline-derived CDR1 and CDR2 are MNHEY and SVGAGI. CDR3 sequence: CASSYEGLYTEAFF. CDR3 nucleotides: TGTGCCAGCAGTTACGAGGGCTTATACACTGAAGCTTTCTTT.

This clonotype has ten or more counts. The CDR3 DNA follows: TGTGCCAGCAGCTTCTACTCTGGCACAGATACGCAGTATTTT. Translated: CASSFYSGTDTQYF. The chain employs TRBV7-6 and TRBJ2-3; no clear D gene. Trimming took 3 bases from V and 1 from J, leaving 8 bases between them. The CDR3 covers 14 residues. Germline values: CDR1 SGHVS, CDR2 FNYEAQ.

The chain couples TRBV4-1 to TRBJ2-1; D remains unclear. Germline V lookup: CDR1 MGHRA, CDR2 YSYEKL. CDR3 length equals 14 residues. Between the trimmed V and J ends, which lost 3 bases and 8 bases, there was a span of 14 bases. In nucleotides, the CDR3 is TGCGCCAGCAGCCAGATCAATCCAGGCTATGAGCAGTTCTTC. This codes for CASSQINPGYEQFF.

This clonotype was recorded many times. The chain carries TRBV12-5 and TRBJ1-2; D remains ambiguous. V was shortened by 5 bases and J by 10 bases, with 14 bases between the two germline ends. Per germline, CDR1 LGHNT and CDR2 FRNRAP. There are 12 residues in the CDR3. Here the CDR3 reads CASGPNFWVYTF. DNA for the CDR3: TGTGCTAGTGGTCCCAATTTTTGGGTCTACACCTTC.

This clonotype has more than one count but fewer than ten. The J gene is TRBJ1-4, the V gene TRBV7-9; TRBD1 matches 7 bases. Looked up from germline, CDR1 is SEHNR and CDR2 is FQNEAQ (reference sequence). This CDR3 contains 14 residues. J was trimmed by 8 bases and V by 5 bases; bases with no gene match: 8. The CDR3 nucleotides read TGTGCCAGCAGCCGGGGACAGCCTGTCGAAAAACTGTTTTTT. It translates to CASSRGQPVEKLFF.

In its sample, this clonotype was seen a few times. V usage is TRBV4-1 and J usage is TRBJ2-7; D might be TRBD2 (5 bases). Trimming took 3 bases from V and 3 from J, leaving 9 bases between them. This CDR3 region has 13 residues. CDR1 is MGHRA and CDR2 is YSYEKL in the germline V gene. CDR3 nucleotide sequence: TGCGCCAGCAGCCAGGGAGCAAACTACGAGCAGTACTTC. Amino acid sequence: CASSQGANYEQYF.

This clonotype was observed a handful of times. CDR3 protein: CSARDQFREAPHYQPQHF. The CDR3 bases are TGCAGTGCTAGAGACCAGTTCAGAGAAGCTCCCCATTATCAGCCCCAGCATTTT. This chain links TRBV20-1 with TRBJ1-5; D not resolved. This CDR3 is 18 amino acids long. The V end lost 0 bases, the J end lost 5 bases, and 23 bases lay between the germline ends. Germline assignment: CDR1 DFQATT and CDR2 SNEGSKA (reference sequence).

This rearrangement joins TRBV27 to TRBJ2-3; 7 nucleotides match TRBD1. Per germline, CDR1 MNHEY and CDR2 SMNVEV (reference sequence). CDR3 length equals 16 residues. After removal of 6 bases from V and 1 base from J, the junction contained 10 bases not matched to a gene. In DNA form, the CDR3 reads TGTGCCAGCAGAAGATTTTCCGGGACAGGCACAGATACGCAGTATTTT. It encodes CASRRFSGTGTDTQYF.

This chain uses TRBV2 with TRBJ2-7; D gene uncertain. CDR3 length equals 13 residues. The V end was cut by 6 bases, the J end by 0 bases, with 9 bases between. Germline CDR1 is SNHLY and CDR2 is FYNNEI. Here the CDR3 reads CASRTLSSYEQYF. The DNA of the CDR3 is TGTGCCAGCAGGACCTTAAGCTCCTACGAGCAGTACTTC.

This clonotype was detected a few times. V and J are TRBV6-1 and TRBJ2-7; unclear D gene. Deletions cut 2 bases from V and 2 bases from J, with 10 bases between. Per the germline V gene, CDR1 is MNHNS and CDR2 is SASEGT. The CDR3 sequence is 14 residues long. The CDR3 sequence is CASSEFGVAYEQYV. Here the CDR3 DNA reads TGTGCCAGCAGTGAATTTGGGGTGGCCTACGAGCAGTACGTC.

This clonotype was counted between two and nine times. The CDR3 loop reads CASSYRHPWMEAFF. The CDR3 DNA is TGTGCCAGCAGTTACAGACACCCTTGGATGGAAGCTTTCTTT. The chain joins TRBV6-2 or TRBV6-3 to TRBJ1-1; no clear D gene. The germline V gene encodes CDR1 MNHEY and CDR2 SVGEGT. Trimming took off 2 bases at V and 8 bases at J, with 15 bases between the two ends. The CDR3 is 14 residues long.

The chain carries TRBV9 and TRBJ2-3; D gene ambiguous. V lost 1 base and J lost 2, with 11 bases in between. Germline V CDR1 and CDR2: SGDLS, YYNGEE. The CDR3 extends over 15 amino acids. The CDR3 spells CASSVRISVTDTQYF. The DNA for the CDR3 is TGTGCCAGCAGCGTAAGGATAAGCGTCACAGATACGCAGTATTTT. The variable domain in full, completed from reference TRBV9 and TRBJ2-3, reads DSGVTQTPKHLITATGQRVTLRCSPRSGDLSVYWYQQSLDQGLQFLIQYYNGEERAKGNILERFSAQQFPDLHSELNLSSLELGDSALYFCASSVRISVTDTQYFGPGTRLTVL.

Only one count was recorded for this clonotype. The rearrangement uses TRBV7-6 and TRBJ2-1, with 7 bases identical to TRBD1. Germline V CDR1 and CDR2: SGHVS, FNYEAQ. Trimming cost V 1 base and J 11 bases; bases outside gene matches: 5. CDR3 length: 13 amino acids. The CDR3 DNA reads as TGTGCCAGCAGCTTAGGAGGGGGCGGTAAGCAGTTCTTC. Its translation is CASSLGGGGKQFF. The whole variable domain, remainder taken from reference TRBV7-6 and TRBJ2-1, is GAGVSQSPRYKVTKRGQDVALRCDPISGHVSLYWYRQALGQGPEFLTYFNYEAQQDKSGLPNDRFSAERPEGSISTLTIQRTEQRDSAMYRCASSLGGGGKQFFGPGTRLTVL.

This clonotype was counted a few times. This rearrangement joins TRBV29-1 to TRBJ1-2; D is undetermined. The CDR3 sequence is 10 residues long. The V gene's germline CDR1 is SQVTM and CDR2 ANQGSEA. V dropped 4 bases and J dropped 6 bases, with 6 bases sitting between them. The DNA of the CDR3 is TGCAGCGTTGCCATTGATGGCTACACCTTC. This encodes CSVAIDGYTF.

This clonotype has ten or more counts. The chain is built from TRBV7-2 and TRBJ2-5; D not certain. The CDR3 extends over 15 amino acids. Trimming stripped 5 bases from V and 1 base from J, with 14 bases between. The germline gives CDR1 SGHTA, CDR2 FQGNSA. This CDR3 is CASSLNPGSQETQYF. Written as DNA, the CDR3 is TGTGCCAGCAGCCTCAACCCAGGTTCCCAAGAGACCCAGTACTTC.